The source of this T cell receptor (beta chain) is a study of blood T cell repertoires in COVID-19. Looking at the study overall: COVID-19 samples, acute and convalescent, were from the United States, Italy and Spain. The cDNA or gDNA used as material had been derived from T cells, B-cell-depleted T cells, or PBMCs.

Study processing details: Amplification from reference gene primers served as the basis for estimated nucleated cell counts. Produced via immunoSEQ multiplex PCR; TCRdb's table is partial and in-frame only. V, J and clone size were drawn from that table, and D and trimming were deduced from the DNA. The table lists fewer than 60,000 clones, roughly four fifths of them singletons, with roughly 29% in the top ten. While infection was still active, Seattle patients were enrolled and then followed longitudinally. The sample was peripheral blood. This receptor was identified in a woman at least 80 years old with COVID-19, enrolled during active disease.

CDR3 loop: CASSTSGSTGELFF. In DNA form, the CDR3 reads TGTGCCAGCAGTACTAGCGGGAGCACCGGGGAGCTGTTTTTT. The V gene is TRBV6-5, the J gene TRBJ2-2; 11 bases align to TRBD2. This CDR3 region has 14 residues. Germline values: CDR1 MNHEY, CDR2 SVGAGI. Unmatched junction bases numbered 0, after V lost 5 bases and J lost 4 bases.